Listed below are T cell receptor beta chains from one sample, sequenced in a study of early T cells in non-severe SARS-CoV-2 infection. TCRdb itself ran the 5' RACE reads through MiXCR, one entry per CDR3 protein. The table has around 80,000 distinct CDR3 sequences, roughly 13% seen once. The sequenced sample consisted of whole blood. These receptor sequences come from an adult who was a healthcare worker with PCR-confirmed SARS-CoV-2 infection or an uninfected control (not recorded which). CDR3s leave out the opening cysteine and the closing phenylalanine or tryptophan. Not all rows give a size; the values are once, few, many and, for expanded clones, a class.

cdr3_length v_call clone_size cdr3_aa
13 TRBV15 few ATSGEGLQQETQY
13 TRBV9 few ASSVGSRGTNEQY
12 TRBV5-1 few ASGLYSGTDTQY
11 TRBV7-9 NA ASSFQGSGELF
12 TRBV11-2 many ASSKNLPGSEAF
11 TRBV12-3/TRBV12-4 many ASRQAASYEQY
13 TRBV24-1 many ATSGGDRVDYGYT
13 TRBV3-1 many ASSQRPGTFSPLH
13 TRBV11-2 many ASSPRTGGLGELF
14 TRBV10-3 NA AISGSLATGAIVLT
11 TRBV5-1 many ASSLAGVNEQF
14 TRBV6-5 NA ASSSLSGTGYNEQF
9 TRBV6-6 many ASRRQETQY
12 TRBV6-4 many ASSEPRTVYGYT
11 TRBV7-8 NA ASSSTSTETQY
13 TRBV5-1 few ASSFTGSVNTRAF
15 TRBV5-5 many ASSSIPGPLNTGELF
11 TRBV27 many ASSRGEVQPQH
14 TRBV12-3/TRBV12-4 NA ASSPPWQGGMHEQY
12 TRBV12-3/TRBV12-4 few ASVAGEGPYEQY
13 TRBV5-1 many ASMAPSGYTDTQY
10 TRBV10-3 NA ATAPGFYGYT
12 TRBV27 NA ASHPAGGYQPQH
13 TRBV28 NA ASSIGSSYNSPLH
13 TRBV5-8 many ASSLGQGRSYEQY
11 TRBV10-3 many AISEKRGETQY
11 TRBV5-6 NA GSSLGDTGELF
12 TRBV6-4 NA ASRRTGMNTEAF
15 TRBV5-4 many ASSFQRGGPSTDTQY
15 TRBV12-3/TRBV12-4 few ASIPFFRQGKNTEAF
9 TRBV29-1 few SGGTNYGYT
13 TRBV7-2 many ASSFALAGSYEQY
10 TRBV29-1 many SATVPGNTIY
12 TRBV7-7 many ASSRTANTGELF
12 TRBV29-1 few SVENREGRETQY